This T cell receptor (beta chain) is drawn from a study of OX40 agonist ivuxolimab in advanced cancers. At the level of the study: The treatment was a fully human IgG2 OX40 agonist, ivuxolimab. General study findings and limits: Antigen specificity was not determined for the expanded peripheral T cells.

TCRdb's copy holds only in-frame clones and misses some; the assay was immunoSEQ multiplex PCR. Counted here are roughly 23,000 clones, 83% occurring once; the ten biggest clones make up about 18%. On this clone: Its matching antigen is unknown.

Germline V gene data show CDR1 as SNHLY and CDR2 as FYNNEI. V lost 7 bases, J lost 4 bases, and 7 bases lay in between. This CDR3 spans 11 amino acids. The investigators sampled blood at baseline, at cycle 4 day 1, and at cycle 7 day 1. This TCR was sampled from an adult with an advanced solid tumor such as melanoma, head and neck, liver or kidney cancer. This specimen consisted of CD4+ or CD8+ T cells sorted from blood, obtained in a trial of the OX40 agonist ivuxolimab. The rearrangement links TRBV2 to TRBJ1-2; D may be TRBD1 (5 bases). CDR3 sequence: CASTGGYGYTF. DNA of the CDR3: TGTGCCAGCACCGGGGGCTATGGCTACACCTTC.